These 14 T cell receptor beta chains came from one sample sequenced in a study of blood T cell repertoires in COVID-19. Assay: immunoSEQ multiplex PCR; the TCRdb copy retains only in-frame clones and omits some. The profile covers 170,000 or so clones, with approximately 86% appearing a single time and roughly 2.5% taken by the ten largest. The sequencing input was peripheral blood. The origin of the receptors is a man aged 40-50 years with active or convalescent COVID-19.

The V and J genes are TRBV4-1 and TRBJ2-1; 7 nucleotides align to TRBD2. CDR1 and CDR2 from the germline V gene are MGHRA and YSYEKL. The V and J ends lost 5 bases and 5 bases, in that order; junction bases with no gene match: 12. This CDR3 has 16 residues. The CDR3 DNA sequence: TGCGCCAGCAGCTACTATCCGGGACTAAGAGACAATGAGCAGTTCTTC. Protein product: CASSYYPGLRDNEQFF.

The rearrangement uses TRBV5-6 and TRBJ2-5; TRBD1 agrees at 7 bases. Germline CDR1 is SGHDT and CDR2 is YYEEEE. The V and J ends lost 4 bases and 3 bases, in that order; junction bases with no gene match: 6. The CDR3 is 14 amino acids. CDR3 DNA: TGTGCCAGCAGCCCCCGGGACAGCGAAGAGACCCAGTACTTC. Its translation: CASSPRDSEETQYF.

The genes are TRBV7-2 and TRBJ2-1; TRBD2 is a possible D gene (6 bases). Germline V gene sequence: CDR1 SGHTA, CDR2 FQGNSA. This CDR3 contains 16 residues. Trimming left V 1 base short and J 2 bases short, with 12 bases between. The chain's CDR3 is CASSLGPSGPYNEQFF. CDR3 DNA sequence: TGTGCCAGCAGCTTAGGTCCCAGCGGGCCCTACAATGAGCAGTTCTTC.

This chain joins TRBV2 and TRBJ2-1, with 8 bases aligning to TRBD2. Germline V gene lookup returns CDR1 SNHLY and CDR2 FYNNEI. V was pared by 4 bases and J by 4 bases, with 3 bases of the junction left unmatched. The CDR3 extends over 14 amino acids. The CDR3 DNA reads TGTGCCAGCAGTGGGGGACTAGGATACAATGAGCAGTTCTTC. Its translation is CASSGGLGYNEQFF.

The chain combines TRBV7-8 with TRBJ2-3, with no clear D. Trimming took off 1 base at V and 5 bases at J, with 10 bases between the two ends. The germline V gene encodes CDR1 SGHVS and CDR2 FQNEAQ. The CDR3 runs 14 residues. The CDR3 nucleotides read TGTGCCAGCAGCTTAGTAGAAAGTGGAGATACGCAGTATTTT. Its protein is CASSLVESGDTQYF.

V and J are TRBV18 and TRBJ1-3; 8 nucleotides line up with TRBD1. Looked up from germline, CDR1 is KGHSH and CDR2 is LQKENI. V shed 5 bases, J shed 0 bases, and the junction held 6 bases outside the gene matches. The length of the CDR3 is 16 residues. The CDR3 DNA follows: TGTGCCAGCTCAGCCGGGACAGGATTCTCTGGAAACACCATATATTTT. It codes for CASSAGTGFSGNTIYF. The whole variable domain, filled in from reference TRBV18 and TRBJ1-3, reads NAGVMQNPRHLVRRRGQEARLRCSPMKGHSHVYWYRQLPEEGLKFMVYLQKENIIDESGMPKERFSAEFPKEGPSILRIQQVVRGDSAAYFCASSAGTGFSGNTIYFGEGSWLTVV.

The chain recombines TRBV9 with TRBJ2-1; D unclear. CDR1 is SGDLS and CDR2 is YYNGEE in the germline V gene. This CDR3 comprises 14 residues. V lost 0 bases to trimming and J lost 3 bases, with 7 bases between them. The CDR3 DNA sequence: TGTGCCAGCAGCGTAGGAGCTAGCTACAATGAGCAGTTCTTC. Protein: CASSVGASYNEQFF.

This clone was observed a few times. The chain is built from TRBV14 and TRBJ2-7; 7 nucleotides align to TRBD1. Per germline, CDR1 SGHDN and CDR2 FVKESK. This CDR3 is built from 15 residues. The junction had 5 bases not matched to a gene; V was cut back by 1 base and J by 2 bases. This chain's CDR3 is CASSQGTGDPYEQYF. In nucleotides, the CDR3 is TGTGCCAGCAGCCAAGGGACAGGTGACCCCTACGAGCAGTACTTC. Variable domain in full (rest from reference TRBV14 and TRBJ2-7): EAGVTQFPSHSVIEKGQTVTLRCDPISGHDNLYWYRRVMGKEIKFLLHFVKESKQDESGMPNNRFLAERTGGTYSTLKVQPAELEDSGVYFCASSQGTGDPYEQYFGPGTRLTVT.

The chain employs TRBV19 and TRBJ2-7; weak D call: TRBD2 (5 bases). The CDR3 consists of 13 residues. V was cut by 3 bases and J by 0 bases, with 6 bases left in between. CDR1 LNHDA and CDR2 SQIVND come from the germline V gene (reference sequence). CDR3 amino acids: CASSMAGSYEQYF. The CDR3 bases are TGTGCCAGTAGTATGGCGGGCTCCTACGAGCAGTACTTC. Drawing the rest from reference TRBV19 and TRBJ2-7, the complete variable domain is DGGITQSPKYLFRKEGQNVTLSCEQNLNHDAMYWYRQDPGQGLRLIYYSQIVNDFQKGDIAEGYSVSREKKESFPLTVTSAQKNPTAFYLCASSMAGSYEQYFGPGTRLTVT.

The chain links TRBV3-1 (or the pseudogene TRBV3-2) to TRBJ1-6; D is ambiguous. The CDR3 length is 13 residues. In germline, CDR1 is LGHDT, CDR2 YNNKEL (reference sequence). V gave up 4 bases and J gave up 10 bases, with 11 bases separating them. The CDR3 nucleotides read TGTGCCAGCAGCCCGAGGGAGCTGTCACCCCTCCACTTT. Translation gives CASSPRELSPLHF.

The chain links TRBV4-1 to TRBJ2-3; 7 nucleotides match TRBD2. CDR3 length: 18 residues. The V gene end was trimmed by 1 base and the J gene end by 0 bases; junction bases not matched to a gene: 10. Germline V gene lookup returns CDR1 MGHRA and CDR2 YSYEKL. The CDR3 region has the DNA TGCGCCAGCAGCCAAGGGGGAGGGTTTTTGGGTAGCACAGATACGCAGTATTTT. Amino acids: CASSQGGGFLGSTDTQYF.

CDR3 amino acids: CSVGSGTGASYGYTF. In DNA form, the CDR3 reads TGCAGCGTGGGGTCCGGGACAGGGGCCTCATATGGCTACACCTTC. J is TRBJ1-2 and V is TRBV29-1; 10 bases agree with TRBD1. The CDR3 length is 15 residues. The junction had 12 bases not matched to a gene; V was cut back by 6 bases and J by 5 bases. Germline CDR1 reads SQVTM; CDR2 reads ANQGSEA.

V and J are TRBV4-1 and TRBJ2-1; tentatively, D is TRBD1 (5 bases). Looked up from germline, CDR1 is MGHRA and CDR2 is YSYEKL. This CDR3 region has 15 residues. The germline V and J ends were trimmed by 5 bases and 12 bases, with 23 bases remaining between them. CDR3 in DNA: TGCGCCAGCAGCTCAGGGTCAGAGAGATACAAGGGGCAGTTCTTC. Protein sequence: CASSSGSERYKGQFF.

The V gene is TRBV25-1, the J gene TRBJ1-2; 10 bases fit TRBD1. This CDR3 spans 14 amino acids. V dropped 3 bases and J dropped 6; count of bases not matched to a gene: 4. Germline V gives CDR1 MGHDK, CDR2 SYGVNS. The CDR3 coding sequence is TGTGCCAGCAGTGAGACAGGGGGCGCAGATGGCTACACCTTC. Encoded protein: CASSETGGADGYTF.